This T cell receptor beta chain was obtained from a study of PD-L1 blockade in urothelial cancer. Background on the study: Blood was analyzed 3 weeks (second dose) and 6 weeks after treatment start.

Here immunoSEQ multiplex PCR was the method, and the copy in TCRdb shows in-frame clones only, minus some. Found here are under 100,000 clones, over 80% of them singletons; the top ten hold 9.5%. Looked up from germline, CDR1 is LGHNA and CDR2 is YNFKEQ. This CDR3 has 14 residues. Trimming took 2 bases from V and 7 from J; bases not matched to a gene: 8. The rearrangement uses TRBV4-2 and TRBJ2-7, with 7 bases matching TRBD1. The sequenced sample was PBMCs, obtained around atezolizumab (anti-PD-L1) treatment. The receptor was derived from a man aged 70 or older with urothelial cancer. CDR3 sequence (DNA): TGTGCCAGCAGCCAACCGACAGGGTCGGGAGAGCAGTACTTC. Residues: CASSQPTGSGEQYF.